This T cell receptor (beta chain) appears in the sequencing data of a study of T cell responses to AZD1222 COVID-19 vaccine. Study-wide context: Recipients boosted at about 4 weeks or about 12 weeks are pooled.

The study, taken as a whole, reports: As reported, nearly half of all spike-specific TCRs target variant regions that are unmutated. Sampled repertoires all dated from after the peak T cell response. The number of AZD1222 recipients seropositive at baseline was only six.

The V end lost 5 bases, the J end lost 4 bases, and 14 bases lay between the germline ends. The CDR3 length is 13 residues. The V gene's germline CDR1 is GTSNPN and CDR2 SVGIG (reference sequence). Using immunoSEQ multiplex PCR, the repertoire was profiled, and TCRdb retains in-frame clones only, with some absent. Of roughly 120,000 clones listed, over 85% are singletons. Concerning this clone itself: Its antigen is currently unknown.

Source: peripheral blood, taken on day 0 of AZD1222 vaccination. This sequence originates from an adult in good health. The rearrangement joins TRBV30 to TRBJ1-2; the D is unclear. CDR3 coding DNA: TGTGCCTGGGGACTCTTAGGAGGCTATGGCTACACCTTC. It codes for CAWGLLGGYGYTF.